This T cell receptor beta chain was sequenced in a study of blood T cells in healthy people across ages (dated by TCRdb to about 2015). Background on the whole study: In model experiments, template switching captured roughly one uniquely barcoded TCR beta cDNA molecule for every two T cells. Using deep sequencing normalized with unique cDNA molecular identifiers, the study measured how TCR beta repertoire diversity changes with age. Four age groups were formed from the donors: young (average about 16 years), middle-aged (less than 40), aged (roughly 58) and long-lived (roughly 81). To avoid experimental bias, donors of different ages were distributed randomly across sequencing lanes. The study analyzed two additional independent replicas of 1 million unique cDNA reads from the same blood draw for two donors, one aged 18 to 30 and one aged 80 or older.

To prepare the library, 5' RACE was applied. The sequencer was an Illumina HiSeq 2500. The second PCR ran for about 6 to 12 cycles and used a J-beta primer mix along with a sample-barcoded 5' primer. Each TCR beta cDNA molecule received a unique molecular identifier from a template-switch 5' adaptor carrying 12 random nucleotides. Each sample yielded at least 2.5 million CDR3-containing paired-end reads. First-strand cDNA synthesis was performed from all RNA using the Mint cDNA synthesis kit, with priming by a TRBC-specific oligonucleotide. After uracil-DNA glycosylase treatment, a first 18-cycle PCR used universal primers M1SS and BC2_uni_R on all cDNA. From the authors' description of their analysis: Each sample was normalized by randomly selecting 1 million high-quality reads, each carrying a distinct molecular identifier. Reads with shared molecular identifiers were discarded instead of being binned into consensus sequences. MiTCR, set to a Q25 quality threshold and the strictest error-elimination algorithm, was used for CDR3 identification, clonotype clustering and error correction. A nonparametric unseen species model with Euler transformation was used to estimate lower-bound total TCR beta diversity. Using fastp at Q25 and MiXCR, TCRdb reprocessed the public reads and kept productive beta chains. Merged by CDR3 protein, the rows form single entries marked with the most common genes and DNA. It is TCRdb's table, rather than the study itself, that gives the V and J calls and clone size. This sample lists approximately 900,000 distinct CDR3 sequences; 48% were detected once. About an eighth of the sample is held by the ten biggest clonotypes.

In the germline V gene, CDR1 corresponds to MDHEN and CDR2 to SYDVKM. The CDR3 runs 14 amino acids, cysteine and phenylalanine included. CDR3 DNA only is kept here, 42 bases in frame from base 1. V is pruned by 4 bases and J by 5 bases, leaving 3 bases of the junction without a gene match. The paper's findings and limits, for the study overall: Total diversity estimates from one million sequenced T cells were considered lower bounds and underestimates. The CMV infection status of donors was not known, potentially confounding age-related changes in expanded clonotypes. Observed TCR beta diversity correlated strongly with the percentage of naive T cells measured by flow cytometry. Bulk unsorted PBMC profiling prevented conclusive comparison of naive and antigen-experienced compartments. Observed TCR beta diversity per million T cells fell roughly linearly with age, and a significant reduction was already apparent by age roughly 40. Compared with the aged group, the long-lived group had more naive CD4+ T cells, fewer expanded clones and increased TCR diversity, a pattern suggesting age selection.

Comment on this clonotype: Its antigen has not been determined. There are no base qualities to consult, and no much larger clone falls within one base.

Systemically healthy Caucasian individuals from Russia, 39 in total and aged roughly 6 to 95 years, were included as donors. Approximately 9.3 milliliters of peripheral blood were drawn from each donor into EDTA-treated Vacutainer tubes. Ficoll-Paque density-gradient centrifugation was used to isolate PBMCs, with at least 7 million per sample. Total RNA, at least 6 micrograms per sample, was extracted from PBMCs with Trizol reagent. Naive CD45RAhigh/CD27high T cell percentages were measured by flow cytometry on a PBMC aliquot from every donor. Recombination linked TRBV28 to TRBJ1-4, and 8 junction bases match TRBD1. The clonotype originates from a young man in good health. Material: blood. In nucleotides, the sequence is TGTGCCAGCAGTTCCAGGGGGCAGAATGAAAAACTGTTTTTT. Its protein reads: CASSSRGQNEKLFF.